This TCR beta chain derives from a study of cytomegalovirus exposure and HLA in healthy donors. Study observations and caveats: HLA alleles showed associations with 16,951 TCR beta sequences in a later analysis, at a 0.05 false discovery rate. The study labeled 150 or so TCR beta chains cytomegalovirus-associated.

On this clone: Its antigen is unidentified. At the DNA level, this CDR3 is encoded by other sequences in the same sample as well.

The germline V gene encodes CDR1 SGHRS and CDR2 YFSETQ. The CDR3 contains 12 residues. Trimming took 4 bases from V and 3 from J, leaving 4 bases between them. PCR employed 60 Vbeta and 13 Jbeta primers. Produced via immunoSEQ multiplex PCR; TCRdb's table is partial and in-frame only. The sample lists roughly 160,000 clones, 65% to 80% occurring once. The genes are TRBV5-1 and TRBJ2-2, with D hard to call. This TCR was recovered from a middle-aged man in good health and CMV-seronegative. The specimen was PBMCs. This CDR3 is CASSTDTGELFF. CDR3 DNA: TGCGCCAGCAGCACAGACACCGGGGAGCTGTTTTTT.